Listed here are 12 T cell receptor beta chains from one sample, sequenced in a study of blood T cell repertoires in COVID-19. The repertoire was sequenced with immunoSEQ multiplex PCR; TCRdb's copy has only in-frame clones and lacks some. The sample lists about 280,000 clones; around nine tenths were seen once. The sequenced sample was PBMCs or T cells enriched from blood (not recorded which). These receptor sequences come from a woman aged 40 to 50 who had recovered from COVID-19.

This clone was counted once. This chain joins TRBV3-1 (or the pseudogene TRBV3-2) and TRBJ1-2, with D tentatively TRBD1 (5 bases). Per the germline V gene, CDR1 is LGHDT and CDR2 is YNNKEL (reference sequence). V was shortened by 4 bases and J by 8 bases, with 14 bases between the two germline ends. The CDR3 loop spans 13 amino acids. As DNA, the CDR3 is TGTGCCAGCAGCCCGTCGCGGGGGGTCGGCTACACCTTC. This encodes CASSPSRGVGYTF.

This chain connects TRBV7-2 to TRBJ2-5; the D gene is possibly TRBD2 (5 bases). The CDR3 has 16 residues. The germline CDR1 and CDR2 sequences are SGHTA and FQGNSA. The V and J ends lost 1 base and 4 bases respectively, with 16 bases between them. The CDR3 coding sequence is TGTGCCAGCAGCTTAGGTTACAGCGGACGTCGAGAGACCCAGTACTTC. This codes for CASSLGYSGRRETQYF.

This clone occurred a few times. Here the CDR3 DNA reads TGTGCCAGCAGCCCCTTAGGGGACAAGCAAGAGACCCAGTACTTC. Its protein is CASSPLGDKQETQYF. V and J are TRBV6-2 or TRBV6-3 and TRBJ2-5; perhaps TRBD1 as D (6 bases). CDR3 length equals 15 residues. The V and J ends lost 6 bases and 2 bases respectively, with 16 bases between them. Germline values: CDR1 MNHEY, CDR2 SVGEGT.

This sequence joins TRBV2 and TRBJ2-7; 8 positions match TRBD1. CDR3 size: 15 residues. From germline, CDR1 is SNHLY and CDR2 FYNNEI. J gave up 7 bases and V 2 bases, and 10 bases lay outside the gene matches. The CDR3 nucleotides read TGTGCCAGCAGTGAAACGGGACAGGCGGGAAGTGAGCAGTACTTC. Its protein product is CASSETGQAGSEQYF.

V is TRBV6-1 and J is TRBJ1-3; D is ambiguous. CDR3 length equals 15 residues. The germline gives CDR1 MNHNS, CDR2 SASEGT. V lost 2 bases and J lost 4, with 12 bases in between. The DNA of the CDR3 is TGTGCCAGCAGTGAAATCGGTCTTACGGGAAACACCATATATTTT. It yields the protein CASSEIGLTGNTIYF.

On this clone itself: Other DNA sequences in the same sample also yield this CDR3. The chain employs TRBV6-5 and TRBJ2-7, with TRBD2 matching over 8 bases. Losses at the gene ends were 2 bases for V and 3 bases for J; bases not matched to a gene: 3. The germline V gene encodes CDR1 MNHEY and CDR2 SVGAGI. This CDR3 has 14 amino acids. DNA for the CDR3: TGTGCCAGCAGTTACCGTACTAGCGGCTACGAGCAGTACTTC. Amino acid sequence: CASSYRTSGYEQYF.

This chain links TRBV7-2 with TRBJ1-6; D is unclear. V lost 2 bases and J lost 8, with 16 bases in between. The CDR3 has 16 residues. Per the germline V gene, CDR1 is SGHTA and CDR2 is FQGNSA. The CDR3 DNA reads TGTGCCAGCAGCTTATTTCCCCGCGGAATTGATTCACCCCTCCACTTT. Its translation is CASSLFPRGIDSPLHF.

The V call is TRBV28, the J call TRBJ1-5, with D possibly matching TRBD1 (5 bases). The CDR3 contains 14 residues. The V and J ends lost 6 bases and 1 base respectively, with 10 bases between them. Germline CDR1 reads MDHEN; CDR2 reads SYDVKM. The CDR3 nucleotides read TGTGCCAGCAGCTCAGGGCAAAGCAATCAGCCCCAGCATTTT. Translation: CASSSGQSNQPQHF.

The chain joins TRBV10-3 to TRBJ1-2; a weak D match, TRBD1 (6 bases). V was trimmed by 3 bases and J by 8 bases, leaving 16 bases between them. Per germline, CDR1 ENHRY and CDR2 SYGVKD. CDR3 length: 14 amino acids. The CDR3 loop reads CAISEPTGPGGYTF. The CDR3, as DNA: TGTGCCATCAGTGAACCCACAGGGCCGGGCGGCTACACCTTC.

J is TRBJ1-6 and V is TRBV7-2, with TRBD1 matching over 11 bases. The germline V gene has CDR1 SGHTA and CDR2 FQGNSA. The CDR3 has 13 residues. V dropped 8 bases and J dropped 9; count of bases not matched to a gene: 3. The CDR3 DNA reads TGTGCCAGCCGGGACAGGGGGTCTTCACCCCTCCACTTT. Residues: CASRDRGSSPLHF.

J is TRBJ1-4 and V is TRBV18; 8 bases are shared with TRBD1. CDR3 size: 15 residues. Per the germline V gene, CDR1 is KGHSH and CDR2 is LQKENI. The V gene end was trimmed by 6 bases and the J gene end by 8 bases; junction bases not matched to a gene: 11. CDR3 residues: CASSRGQGGVEKLFF. The CDR3 nucleotides read TGTGCCAGCTCCCGAGGACAGGGCGGCGTCGAAAAACTGTTTTTT.

The V and J genes are TRBV7-8 and TRBJ2-2; 7 bases are a match to TRBD1. Germline-derived CDR1 and CDR2 are SGHVS and FQNEAQ. The junction had 11 bases not matched to a gene; V was cut back by 4 bases and J by 6 bases. This CDR3 has 16 amino acids. DNA for the CDR3: TGTGCCAGCAGCTCCCTAGGGGGCGCGATGGCCGGGGAGCTGTTTTTT. This translates into CASSSLGGAMAGELFF.